This T cell receptor (beta chain) originates from a study of T cell changes during pregnancy in multiple sclerosis. The V gene's germline CDR1 is SGHVS and CDR2 FNYEAQ. This CDR3 is built from 18 residues. V gave up 6 bases and J gave up 2 bases; unmatched junction bases: 15. The protocol was immunoSEQ multiplex PCR, while the TCRdb copy is restricted to in-frame clones and leaves out a portion. The sample has approximately 90,000 clones; 75% to 95% are singletons. This material consisted of peripheral blood, taken after pregnancy. The V gene is TRBV7-6, the J gene TRBJ2-5; 10 bases match TRBD1. This TCR was recovered from a female donor in good health, enrolled as a control in a pregnancy study. CDR3 DNA: TGTGCCAGCAGTCGAGACAGGGGGCGAGTGGAGAGGCAAGAGACCCAGTACTTC. Its protein product is CASSRDRGRVERQETQYF.